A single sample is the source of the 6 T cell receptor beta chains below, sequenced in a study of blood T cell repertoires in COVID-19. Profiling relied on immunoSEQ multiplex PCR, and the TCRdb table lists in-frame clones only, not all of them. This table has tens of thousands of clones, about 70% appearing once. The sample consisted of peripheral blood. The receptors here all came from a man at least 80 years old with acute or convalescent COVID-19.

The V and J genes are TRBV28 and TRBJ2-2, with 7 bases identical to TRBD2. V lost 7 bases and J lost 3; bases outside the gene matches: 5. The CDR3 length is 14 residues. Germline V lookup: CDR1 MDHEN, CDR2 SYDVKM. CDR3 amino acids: CASNLGGYTGELFF. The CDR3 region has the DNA TGTGCCAGCAACTTGGGGGGGTACACCGGGGAGCTGTTTTTT.

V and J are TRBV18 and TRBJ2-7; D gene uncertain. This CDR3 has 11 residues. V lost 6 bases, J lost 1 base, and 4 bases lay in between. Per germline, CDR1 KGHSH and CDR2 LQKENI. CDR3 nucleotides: TGTGCCAGCTCCCAGTCCTACGAGCAGTACTTC. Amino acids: CASSQSYEQYF. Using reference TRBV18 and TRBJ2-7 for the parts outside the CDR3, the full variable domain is NAGVMQNPRHLVRRRGQEARLRCSPMKGHSHVYWYRQLPEEGLKFMVYLQKENIIDESGMPKERFSAEFPKEGPSILRIQQVVRGDSAAYFCASSQSYEQYFGPGTRLTVT.

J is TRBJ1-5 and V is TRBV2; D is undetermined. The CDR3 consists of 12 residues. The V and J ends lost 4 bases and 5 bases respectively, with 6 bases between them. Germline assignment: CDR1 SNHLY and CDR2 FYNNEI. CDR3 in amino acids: CASSGRDQPQHF. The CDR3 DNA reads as TGTGCCAGCAGTGGGCGGGATCAGCCCCAGCATTTT.

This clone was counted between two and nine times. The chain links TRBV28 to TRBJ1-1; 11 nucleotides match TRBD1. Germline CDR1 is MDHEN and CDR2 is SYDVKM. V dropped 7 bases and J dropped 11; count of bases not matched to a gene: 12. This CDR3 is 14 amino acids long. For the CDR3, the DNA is TGTGCCAGCAAGAGGGACAGGGGGTCAATAGAGGCTTTCTTT. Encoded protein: CASKRDRGSIEAFF.

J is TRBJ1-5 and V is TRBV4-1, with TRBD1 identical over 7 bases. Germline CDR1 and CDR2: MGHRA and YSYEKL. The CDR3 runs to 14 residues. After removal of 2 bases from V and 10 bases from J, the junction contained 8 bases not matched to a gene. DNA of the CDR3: TGCGCCAGCAGCCAACCGGGACAGAGAAGACCCCAGCATTTT. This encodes CASSQPGQRRPQHF.

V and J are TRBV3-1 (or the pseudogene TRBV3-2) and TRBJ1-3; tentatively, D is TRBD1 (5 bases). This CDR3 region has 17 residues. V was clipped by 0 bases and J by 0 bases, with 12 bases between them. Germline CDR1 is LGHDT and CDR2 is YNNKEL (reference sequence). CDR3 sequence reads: CASSQEGGRTSGNTIYF. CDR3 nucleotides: TGTGCCAGCAGCCAAGAGGGGGGACGGACCTCTGGAAACACCATATATTTT.